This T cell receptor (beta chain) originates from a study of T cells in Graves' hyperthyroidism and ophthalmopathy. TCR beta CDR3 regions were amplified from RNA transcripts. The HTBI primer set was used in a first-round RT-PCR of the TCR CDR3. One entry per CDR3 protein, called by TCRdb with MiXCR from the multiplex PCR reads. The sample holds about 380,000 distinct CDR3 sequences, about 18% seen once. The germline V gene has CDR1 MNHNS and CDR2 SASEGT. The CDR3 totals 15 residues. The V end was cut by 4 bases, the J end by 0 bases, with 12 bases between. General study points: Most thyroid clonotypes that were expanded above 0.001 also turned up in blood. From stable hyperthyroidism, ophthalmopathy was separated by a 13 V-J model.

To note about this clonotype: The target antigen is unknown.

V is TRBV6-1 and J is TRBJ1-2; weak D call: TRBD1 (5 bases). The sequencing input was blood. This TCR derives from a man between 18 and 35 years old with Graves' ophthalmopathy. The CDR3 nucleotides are TGTGCCAGCAGTGGGGGGGGGATTTCTAACTATGGCTACACCTTC. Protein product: CASSGGGISNYGYTF.